The 3 T cell receptor beta chains presented below share a single source sample, sequenced in a study of CD4 T cell repertoires in COVID-19. No culture step preceded sequencing of the ex vivo isolated memory T cells. This table comes from immunoSEQ multiplex PCR, and its TCRdb copy is limited to in-frame clones, with some not included. In the table there are about 25,000 clones, over 90% of which are singletons. Sequenced material: circulating follicular helper CD4+ T cells (cTfh) from blood, taken before the COVID-19 pandemic. The source of these receptors is a human donor who had COVID-19.

The DNA of the CDR3 is TGTGCCAGCAGCTCGGGACAGGGGTTAAATCAGCCCCAGCATTTT. Amino acid sequence: CASSSGQGLNQPQHF. The rearrangement uses TRBV7-9 and TRBJ1-5; 10 bases fit TRBD1. The CDR3 loop spans 15 amino acids. Germline loops: CDR1 SEHNR, CDR2 FQNEAQ (reference sequence). J was trimmed by 4 bases and V by 4 bases; bases with no gene match: 4.

As for this clone: The sample carries other DNA sequences with the same CDR3. V is TRBV6-6 and J is TRBJ1-6; tentatively, D is TRBD1 (5 bases). The V end was cut by 2 bases, the J end by 0 bases, with 5 bases between. Germline V CDR1 and CDR2: MNHNY, SVGAGI (reference sequence). This CDR3 is built from 15 residues. This CDR3 is CASSYDSSYNSPLHF. DNA for the CDR3: TGTGCCAGCAGTTACGACAGCTCCTATAATTCACCCCTCCACTTT.

This clone has a single count. V usage is TRBV25-1 and J usage is TRBJ1-2; D ambiguous. CDR1 and CDR2 from the germline V gene are MGHDK and SYGVNS. With 0 bases removed from V and 4 bases from J, the gap between germline ends came to 6 bases. This CDR3 has 13 residues. The CDR3 here is CASSEYSSYGYTF. The CDR3 nucleotides read TGTGCCAGCAGTGAATATTCCAGCTATGGCTACACCTTC.